The 10 T cell receptor beta chains presented below share a single source sample, sequenced in a study of blood T cell repertoires in COVID-19. Measured with immunoSEQ multiplex PCR; TCRdb has only the in-frame clones, and not every one. The profile covers about 240,000 clones, with approximately 83% appearing a single time and 2.5% to 3.5% taken by the ten largest. The source material was PBMCs or T cells enriched from blood (not recorded which). These receptors came from a woman aged 35 to 49 with acute COVID-19.

The V gene is TRBV6-5, the J gene TRBJ2-5, with D uncertain. V dropped 0 bases and J dropped 1 base, with 6 bases sitting between them. The V gene's germline CDR1 is MNHEY and CDR2 SVGAGI. The CDR3 is 14 residues long. The CDR3 loop reads CASSYSFFQETQYF. CDR3 nucleotides: TGTGCCAGCAGTTACTCGTTCTTCCAAGAGACCCAGTACTTC.

This chain joins TRBV3-1 (or the pseudogene TRBV3-2) and TRBJ1-1; TRBD1 agrees at 10 bases. Germline loops: CDR1 LGHDT, CDR2 YNNKEL (reference sequence). The CDR3 totals 18 residues. The V and J ends lost 0 bases and 0 bases, in that order; junction bases with no gene match: 7. The CDR3 region is CASSQELRGQGVNTEAFF. In DNA, the CDR3 is TGTGCCAGCAGCCAAGAACTCCGAGGACAGGGGGTGAACACTGAAGCTTTCTTT.

This chain joins TRBV6-5 and TRBJ2-3; 7 bases agree with TRBD1. The CDR3 has 15 amino acids. V was pared by 5 bases and J by 0 bases, with 5 bases of the junction left unmatched. Germline V lookup: CDR1 MNHEY, CDR2 SVGAGI. CDR3 residues: CASSPDRTSTDTQYF. CDR3 bases: TGTGCCAGCAGTCCGGACAGGACTAGCACAGATACGCAGTATTTT.

This clone was seen more than once but under ten times. This sample also contains other DNA sequences that code for the same CDR3. CDR3 in amino acids: CASSPKTGVQETQYF. The CDR3 DNA reads as TGTGCCAGCTCACCAAAGACAGGGGTTCAAGAGACCCAGTACTTC. The V gene is TRBV18, the J gene TRBJ2-5; 8 nucleotides line up with TRBD1. The CDR3 is 15 amino acids. Looked up from germline, CDR1 is KGHSH and CDR2 is LQKENI. With 2 bases clipped from V and 2 bases from J, the junction kept 4 bases outside the gene matches.

V is TRBV5-4 and J is TRBJ2-1; D is perhaps TRBD2 (5 bases). V gave up 0 bases and J gave up 3 bases, with 13 bases separating them. Germline V gene data show CDR1 as SGHNT and CDR2 as YYREEE (reference sequence). This CDR3 region has 16 residues. The CDR3 here is CASSLEASRHYNEQFF. The CDR3 DNA sequence: TGTGCCAGCAGCTTGGAGGCTAGCAGACACTACAATGAGCAGTTCTTC. Based on the CDR3 plus reference TRBV5-4 and TRBJ2-1, the full variable domain is ETGVTQSPTHLIKTRGQQVTLRCSSQSGHNTVSWYQQALGQGPQFIFQYYREEENGRGNFPPRFSGLQFPNYSSELNVNALELDDSALYLCASSLEASRHYNEQFFGPGTRLTVL.

The DNA for the CDR3 is TGTGCCAGCAGCCAAGGACTACGCTACGCGAACACCGGGGAGCTGTTTTTT. This codes for CASSQGLRYANTGELFF. This chain connects TRBV4-2 to TRBJ2-2; possible D gene TRBD2, 5 bases. V lost 1 base, J lost 0 bases, and 12 bases lay in between. The CDR3 totals 17 residues. Germline CDR1 LGHNA, CDR2 YNFKEQ.

The J gene is TRBJ2-3, the V gene TRBV5-1; 9 bases fit TRBD1. V trimming: 3 bases; J trimming: 4 bases; junction bases outside the gene matches: 6. This CDR3 comprises 15 residues. From germline, CDR1 is SGHRS and CDR2 YFSETQ. CDR3 in amino acids: CASSWGDRASDTQYF. DNA of the CDR3: TGCGCCAGCAGCTGGGGGGACAGGGCTTCAGATACGCAGTATTTT.

The rearrangement links TRBV3-1 (or the pseudogene TRBV3-2) to TRBJ1-2; TRBD1 aligns across 7 bases. CDR1 LGHDT and CDR2 YNNKEL come from the germline V gene (reference sequence). With V trimmed by 4 bases and J by 2 bases, 10 bases remained unmatched. The CDR3 covers 16 residues. For the CDR3, the DNA is TGTGCCAGCAGCCCCGAGACAGGGAGTACAAACTATGGCTACACCTTC. Encoded protein: CASSPETGSTNYGYTF.

This clone was picked up one time. V gene TRBV5-1 combines with J gene TRBJ2-6, with 9 positions matching TRBD1. The germline V gene has CDR1 SGHRS and CDR2 YFSETQ. The CDR3 consists of 17 residues. The junction had 7 bases not matched to a gene; V was cut back by 4 bases and J by 2 bases. CDR3 in amino acids: CASSTGGFGTGANVLTF. CDR3 bases: TGCGCCAGCAGCACAGGGGGCTTTGGTACTGGGGCCAACGTCCTGACTTTC. The full variable domain, its missing parts supplied by reference TRBV5-1 and TRBJ2-6, is KAGVTQTPRYLIKTRGQQVTLSCSPISGHRSVSWYQQTPGQGLQFLFEYFSETQRNKGNFPGRFSGRQFSNSRSEMNVSTLELGDSALYLCASSTGGFGTGANVLTFGAGSRLTVL.

V usage is TRBV5-5 and J usage is TRBJ1-2; the match to TRBD1 covers 9 bases. With 2 bases clipped from V and 3 bases from J, the junction kept 11 bases outside the gene matches. Per germline, CDR1 SGHKS and CDR2 YYEKEE (reference sequence). The CDR3 has 17 residues. CDR3 coding DNA: TGTGCCAGCAGCTTACCACAGGGGGCCGAGGGGGACTATGGCTACACCTTC. Translation gives CASSLPQGAEGDYGYTF. The full variable domain, with the rest looked up from reference TRBV5-5 and TRBJ1-2, is DAGVTQSPTHLIKTRGQQVTLRCSPISGHKSVSWYQQVLGQGPQFIFQYYEKEERGRGNFPDRFSARQFPNYSSELNVNALLLGDSALYLCASSLPQGAEGDYGYTFGSGTRLTVV.